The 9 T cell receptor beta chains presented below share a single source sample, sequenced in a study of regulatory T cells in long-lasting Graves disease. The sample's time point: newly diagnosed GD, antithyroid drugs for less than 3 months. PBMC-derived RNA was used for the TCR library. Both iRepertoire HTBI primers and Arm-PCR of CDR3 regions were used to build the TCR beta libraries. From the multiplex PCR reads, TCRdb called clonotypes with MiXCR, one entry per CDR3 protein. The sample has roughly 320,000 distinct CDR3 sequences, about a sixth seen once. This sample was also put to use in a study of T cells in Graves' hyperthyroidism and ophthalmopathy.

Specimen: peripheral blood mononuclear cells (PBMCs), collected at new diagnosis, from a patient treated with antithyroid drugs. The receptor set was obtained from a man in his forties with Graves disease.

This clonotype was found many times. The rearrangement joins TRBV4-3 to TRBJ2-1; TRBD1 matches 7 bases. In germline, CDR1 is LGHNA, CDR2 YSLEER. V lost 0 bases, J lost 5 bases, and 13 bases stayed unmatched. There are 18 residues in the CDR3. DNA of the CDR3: TGCGCCAGCAGCCAAGATTTGATCAGGACAGGAGTCGACAATGAGCAGTTCTTC. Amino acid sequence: CASSQDLIRTGVDNEQFF.

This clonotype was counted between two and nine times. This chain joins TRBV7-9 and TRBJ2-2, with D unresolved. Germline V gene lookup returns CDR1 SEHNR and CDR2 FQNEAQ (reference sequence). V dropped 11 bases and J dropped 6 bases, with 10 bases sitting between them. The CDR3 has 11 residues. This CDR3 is CAGPTAGELFF. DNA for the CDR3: TGTGCCGGGCCCACTGCCGGGGAGCTGTTTTTT.

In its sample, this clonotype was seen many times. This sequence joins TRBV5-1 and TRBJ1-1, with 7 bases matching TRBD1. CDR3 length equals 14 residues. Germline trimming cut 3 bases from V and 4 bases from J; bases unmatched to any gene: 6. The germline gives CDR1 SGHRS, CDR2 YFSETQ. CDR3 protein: CASSSLTGTTEAFF. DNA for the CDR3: TGCGCCAGCAGCTCGCTGACAGGGACCACTGAAGCTTTCTTT.

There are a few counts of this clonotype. CDR3 loop: CASSLLADRGDTQYF. CDR3 sequence (DNA): TGTGCCAGCTCTTTACTAGCGGACCGAGGGGATACGCAGTATTTT. V and J are TRBV6-1 and TRBJ2-3; 8 nucleotides match TRBD2. CDR3 length: 15 amino acids. Germline V gives CDR1 MNHNS, CDR2 SASEGT. Germline trimming cut 8 bases from V and 6 bases from J; bases unmatched to any gene: 13.

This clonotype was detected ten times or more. Written as DNA, the CDR3 is TGTGCCAGCAGTGAGGACAGGGGGGAGACCCAGTACTTC. The encoded protein is CASSEDRGETQYF. V and J are TRBV6-1 and TRBJ2-5, with 10 bases lining up with TRBD1. From germline, CDR1 is MNHNS and CDR2 SASEGT. The CDR3 is 13 residues long. Losses at the gene ends were 3 bases for V and 5 bases for J; bases not matched to a gene: 0.

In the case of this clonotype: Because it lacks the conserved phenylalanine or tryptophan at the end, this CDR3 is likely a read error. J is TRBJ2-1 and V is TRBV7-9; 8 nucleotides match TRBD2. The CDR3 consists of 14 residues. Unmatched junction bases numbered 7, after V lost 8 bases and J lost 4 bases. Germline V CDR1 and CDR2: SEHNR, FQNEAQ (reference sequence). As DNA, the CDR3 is TGTGCCAGCTTTGTAGCGGGGTTATACAATGAGCAGTTCTCC. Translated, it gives CASFVAGLYNEQFS.

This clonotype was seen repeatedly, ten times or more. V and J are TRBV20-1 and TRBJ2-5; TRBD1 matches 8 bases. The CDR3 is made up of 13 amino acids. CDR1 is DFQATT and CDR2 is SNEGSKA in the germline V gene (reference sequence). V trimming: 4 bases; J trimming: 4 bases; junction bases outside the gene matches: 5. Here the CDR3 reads CSAIFRGLETQYF. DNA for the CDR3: TGCAGTGCTATATTCAGGGGGCTAGAGACCCAGTACTTC.

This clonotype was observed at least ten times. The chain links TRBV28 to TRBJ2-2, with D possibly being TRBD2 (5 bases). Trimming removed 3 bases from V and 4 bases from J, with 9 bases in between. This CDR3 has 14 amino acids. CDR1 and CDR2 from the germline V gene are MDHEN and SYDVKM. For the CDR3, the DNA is TGTGCCAGCAGTTTCTTGCTAGCCACCGGGGAGCTGTTTTTT. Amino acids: CASSFLLATGELFF.

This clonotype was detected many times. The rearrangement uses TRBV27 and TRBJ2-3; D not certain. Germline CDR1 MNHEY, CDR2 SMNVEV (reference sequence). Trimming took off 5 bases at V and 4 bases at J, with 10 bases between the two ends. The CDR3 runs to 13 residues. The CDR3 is CASSMKRADTQYF. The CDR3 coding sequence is TGTGCCAGCAGTATGAAAAGGGCAGATACGCAGTATTTT.